This T cell receptor beta chain was obtained from a study of blood T cell repertoires in COVID-19. Study-level background: T cells, B-cell-depleted T cells, or PBMCs provided the cDNA or gDNA that served as material.

This clone turned up a few times. Germline CDR1 is SGDLS and CDR2 is YYNGEE. V lost 3 bases to trimming and J lost 2 bases, with 20 bases between them. The CDR3 contains 17 residues. Authors' processing steps: Amplification with reference gene primers provided the estimates of nucleated cell counts. Repertoires were generated with immunoSEQ multiplex PCR, while TCRdb's copy carries only in-frame clones and drops some. V and J calls and clone size are given by that table; D and trimming were obtained from the DNA. The table lists over 200,000 clones, 70% to 90% of them singletons, with approximately 10% in the top ten. Participant-reported clinical history was the basis for cohort assignment. What the recovered Cohort 3 donors had was two negative PCRs, clearance, or symptom resolution.

The chain employs TRBV9 and TRBJ1-2; no firm D call. The TCR originated in a man aged 25-45 years who had recovered from COVID-19. Input material: PBMCs or T cells enriched from blood (not recorded which). CDR3 bases: TGTGCCAGCAGCGATTCCCAACTTCGTAGGGAGAACTATGGCTACACCTTC. It translates to CASSDSQLRRENYGYTF.